The clone carrying this TCR beta chain is medium-sized by share. This entry is derived from a study of T cells after yellow fever vaccination. General study results and limits: Though weaker, the secondary response peaked faster, on day 5 versus 15. Re-detected after boosting: most primary clones, approximately 97% of CD4 and 88% of CD8.

This CDR3 comprises 15 residues. The germline gives CDR1 SQVTM, CDR2 ANQGSEA. V was trimmed by 1 base and J by 2 bases, leaving 14 bases between them. TCRdb reprocessed the 5' RACE reads via MiXCR and lists one record per CDR3 protein. Of about 45,000 distinct CDR3 sequences listed, more than 6% are singletons. The sample here was PBMCs, either bulk or a sorted T-cell subset (CD4+, CD8+, memory, or dextramer-sorted; not recorded which), taken 45 days after the yellow fever booster vaccination. The receptor was isolated from a man between 25 and 39 years old who received the YFV17D yellow fever vaccine. The rearrangement uses TRBV29-1 and TRBJ1-2; D remains unclear. CDR3 in DNA: TGCAGCGTTGAAGGCGACTACCAGCGGAACTATGGCTACACCTTC. Protein: CSVEGDYQRNYGYTF.